This TCR beta chain was obtained from a study of cytomegalovirus exposure and HLA in healthy donors. The CDR3 covers 16 residues. The junction had 13 bases not matched to a gene; V was cut back by 9 bases and J by 4 bases. The germline V gene encodes CDR1 LNHDA and CDR2 SQIVND (reference sequence). The PCR made use of 60 Vbeta and 13 Jbeta primers. Profiling relied on immunoSEQ multiplex PCR, and the TCRdb table lists in-frame clones only, not all of them. The profile covers 210,000 or so clones, with about 83% appearing a single time and roughly 16% taken by the ten largest. In the case of this clone: What it binds is unknown.

Findings and caveats of the study: Being productive about 90% or about 30% of the time was typical of most TCR beta V segments in an earlier analysis.

This TCR was sampled from a man aged 35-49 years in good health and CMV-seronegative. Input material: PBMCs. V gene TRBV19 combines with J gene TRBJ1-2, with 11 bases that match TRBD1. The CDR3 DNA is TGTGCCAGCTCGGACAGGGGGCATAGCGGGGGCTATGGCTACACCTTC. It specifies CASSDRGHSGGYGYTF.